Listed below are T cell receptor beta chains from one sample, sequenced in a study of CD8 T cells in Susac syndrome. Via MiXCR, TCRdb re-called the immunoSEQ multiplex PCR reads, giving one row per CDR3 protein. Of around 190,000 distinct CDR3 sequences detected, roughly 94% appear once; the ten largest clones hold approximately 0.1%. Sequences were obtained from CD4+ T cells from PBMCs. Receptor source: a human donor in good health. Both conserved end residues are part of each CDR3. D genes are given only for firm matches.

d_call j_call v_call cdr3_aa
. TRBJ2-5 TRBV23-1 CASSRRRTGSQETQYF
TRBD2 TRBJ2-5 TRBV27 CASSLRTSGRETQYF
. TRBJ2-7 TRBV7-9 CASSFRGGSDLQYF
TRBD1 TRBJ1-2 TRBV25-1 CASSQGRGQGRDYGYTF
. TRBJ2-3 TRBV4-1 CASSQAGGTDTQYF
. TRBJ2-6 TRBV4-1 CASSTTSANVLTF
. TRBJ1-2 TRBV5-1 CASSSISVNYGYTF
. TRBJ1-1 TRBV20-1 CSAKRSGGEAFF
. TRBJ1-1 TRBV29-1 CSVASSWGTEAFF
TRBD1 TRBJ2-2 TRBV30 CAWSWTGTNTGELFF
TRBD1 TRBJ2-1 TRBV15 CATSSHRGRGNEQFF
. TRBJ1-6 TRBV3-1 CASSPPGDSPLHF
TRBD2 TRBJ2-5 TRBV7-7 CASSPLASGGETQYF
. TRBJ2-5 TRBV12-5 CASGLVPGAETQYF
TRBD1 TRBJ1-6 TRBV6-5 CASTDRGHSPLHF
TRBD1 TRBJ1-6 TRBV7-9 CASSQGQGYSPLHF
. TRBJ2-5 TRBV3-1 CASSRGPGETQYF
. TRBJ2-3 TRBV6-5 CASSTPIRGKWADTQYF
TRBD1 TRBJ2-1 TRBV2 CASTGQGRSKFF
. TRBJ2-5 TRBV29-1 CSVDGGAGKETQYF
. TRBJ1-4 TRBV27 CASSLNGGTNEKLFF
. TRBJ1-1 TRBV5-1 CASSLDGQNTEAFF
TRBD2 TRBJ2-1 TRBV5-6 CASSHRLAVGNEQFF
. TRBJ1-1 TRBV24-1 CATSDWGRPAFF
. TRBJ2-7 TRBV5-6 CASISGTGSYEQYF
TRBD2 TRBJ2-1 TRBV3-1 CASRDLAGGSNEQFF
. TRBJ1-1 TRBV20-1 CSARVPGGNTEAFF
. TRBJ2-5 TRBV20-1 CSAGGRLKETQYF
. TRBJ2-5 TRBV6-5 CASSYGYEGETQYF
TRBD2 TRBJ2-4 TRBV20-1 CSAGSGGNKNIQYF
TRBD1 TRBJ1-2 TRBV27 CASSFWDRGDTYGYTF
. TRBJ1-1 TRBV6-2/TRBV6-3 CASTRQNWNTEAFF
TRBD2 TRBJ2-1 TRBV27 CASSLKAGGSNEQFF
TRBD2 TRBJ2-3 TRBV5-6 CASSLLAGGGTDTQYF
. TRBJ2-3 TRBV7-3 CASSPRLTSDTQYF